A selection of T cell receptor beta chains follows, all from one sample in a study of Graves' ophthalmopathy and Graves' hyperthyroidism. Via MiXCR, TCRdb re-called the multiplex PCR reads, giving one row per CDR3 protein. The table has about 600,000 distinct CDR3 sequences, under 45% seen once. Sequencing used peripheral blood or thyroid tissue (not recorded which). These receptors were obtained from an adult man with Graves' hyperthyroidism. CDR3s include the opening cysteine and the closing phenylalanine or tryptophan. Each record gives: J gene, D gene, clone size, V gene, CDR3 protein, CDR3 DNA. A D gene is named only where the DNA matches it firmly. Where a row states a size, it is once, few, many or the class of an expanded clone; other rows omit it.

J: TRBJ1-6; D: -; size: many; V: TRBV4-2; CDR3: CASSQAGVGNSPLHF; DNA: TGTGCCAGCAGCCAAGCAGGGGTTGGCAATTCACCCCTCCACTTT
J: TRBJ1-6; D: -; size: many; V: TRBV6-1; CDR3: CASSLQDSPNSPLHF; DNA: TGTGCCAGCAGCCTACAGGACAGTCCTAATTCACCCCTCCACTTT
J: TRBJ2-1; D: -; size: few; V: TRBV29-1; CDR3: CSVEVVNYNEQFF; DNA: TGCAGCGTTGAAGTCGTCAACTACAATGAGCAGTTCTTC
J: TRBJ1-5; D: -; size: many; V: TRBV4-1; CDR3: CASSQDPQNSNQPQHF; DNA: TGCGCCAGCAGCCAAGATCCACAGAATAGCAATCAGCCCCAGCATTTT
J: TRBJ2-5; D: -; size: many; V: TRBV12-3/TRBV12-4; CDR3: CASSRRGWETQYF; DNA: TGTGCCAGCAGCCGCAGGGGATGGGAGACCCAGTACTTC
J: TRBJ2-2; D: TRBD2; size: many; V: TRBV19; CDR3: CASSPLAGGQTGELFF; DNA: TGTGCCAGTAGTCCCCTCGCGGGAGGGCAAACCGGGGAGCTGTTTTTT
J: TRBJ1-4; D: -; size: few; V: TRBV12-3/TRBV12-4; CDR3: CASTELWAGEEKLFF; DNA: TGTGCCAGCACCGAATTATGGGCAGGGGAGGAAAAACTGTTTTTT
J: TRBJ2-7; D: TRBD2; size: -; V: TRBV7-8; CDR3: CASSFRSGSVYEQYF; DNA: TGTGCCAGCAGCTTTAGAAGCGGGAGCGTCTACGAGCAGTACTTC
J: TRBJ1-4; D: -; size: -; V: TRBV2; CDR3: CASISGGGEKLFF; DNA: TGTGCCAGCATAAGTGGGGGTGGTGAAAAACTGTTTTTT
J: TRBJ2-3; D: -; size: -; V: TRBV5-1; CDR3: CASSLLVGTDTQYF; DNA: TGCGCCAGCAGCTTGTTGGTTGGCACAGATACGCAGTATTTT
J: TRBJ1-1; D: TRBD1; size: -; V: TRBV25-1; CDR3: CASWTGADTEAFF; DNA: TGTGCCAGCTGGACAGGGGCCGACACTGAAGCTTTCTTT
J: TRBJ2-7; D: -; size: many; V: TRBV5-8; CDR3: CASSLQRQYEQYF; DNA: TGTGCCAGCAGCTTGCAACGCCAGTACGAGCAGTACTTC
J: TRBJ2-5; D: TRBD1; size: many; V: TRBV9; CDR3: CASSDRDRDETQYF; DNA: TGTGCCAGCAGCGACCGGGACAGGGACGAGACCCAGTACTTC
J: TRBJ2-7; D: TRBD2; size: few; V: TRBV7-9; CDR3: CASSSGLVTAHEQYF; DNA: TGTGCCAGCAGCTCCGGACTAGTTACCGCCCACGAGCAGTACTTC
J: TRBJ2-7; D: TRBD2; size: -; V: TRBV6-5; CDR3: CASKRASGRNEQYF; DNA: TGTGCCAGCAAAAGGGCTAGCGGGAGGAACGAGCAGTACTTC
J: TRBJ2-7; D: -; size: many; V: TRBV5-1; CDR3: CASSLAPFDGYEQYF; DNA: TGCGCCAGCAGCTTGGCCCCGTTCGATGGCTACGAGCAGTACTTC
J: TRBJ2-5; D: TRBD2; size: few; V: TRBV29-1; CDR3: CSVTGLAGAQETQYF; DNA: TGCAGCGTAACAGGACTAGCGGGGGCTCAAGAGACCCAGTACTTC
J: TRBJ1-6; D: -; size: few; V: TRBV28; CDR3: CASSLLGFGSPLHF; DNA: TGTGCCAGCAGTTTATTAGGATTCGGTTCACCCCTCCACTTT
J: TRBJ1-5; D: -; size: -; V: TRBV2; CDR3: CASSRGSIGEPQHF; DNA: TGTGCCAGCAGCCGAGGGTCGATCGGGGAGCCCCAGCATTTT
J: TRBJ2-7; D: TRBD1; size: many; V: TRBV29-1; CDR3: CSAGGRDRGNYEQYF; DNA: TGCAGCGCCGGGGGGCGGGACAGGGGAAACTACGAGCAGTACTTC
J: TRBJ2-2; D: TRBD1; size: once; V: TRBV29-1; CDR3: CSVEDRGNAGELFF; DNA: TGCAGCGTTGAGGACAGGGGGAACGCCGGGGAGCTGTTTTTT
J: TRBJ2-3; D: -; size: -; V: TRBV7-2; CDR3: CASSKGSRGGTDTQYF; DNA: TGTGCCAGCAGCAAGGGCTCGCGGGGTGGCACAGATACGCAGTATTTT
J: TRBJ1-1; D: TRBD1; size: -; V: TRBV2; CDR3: CASLDRGAITEAFF; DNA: TGTGCCAGCTTAGACAGGGGCGCCATCACTGAAGCTTTCTTT
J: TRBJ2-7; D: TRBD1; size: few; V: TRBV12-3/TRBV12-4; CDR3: CASSYRGPEQYF; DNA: TGTGCCAGCAGTTACAGGGGGCCCGAGCAGTACTTC
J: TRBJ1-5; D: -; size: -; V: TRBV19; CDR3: CASSYDAGTYQPQHF; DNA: TGTGCCAGTAGTTACGACGCAGGGACCTATCAGCCCCAGCATTTT
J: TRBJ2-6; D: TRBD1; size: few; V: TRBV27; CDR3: CASTDRVEANVLTF; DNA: TGTGCCAGCACCGACAGGGTCGAAGCCAACGTCCTGACTTTC
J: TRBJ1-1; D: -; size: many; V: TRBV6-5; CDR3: CASRTRGTSMNTEAFF; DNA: TGTGCCAGCAGGACGAGGGGGACTTCTATGAACACTGAAGCTTTCTTT
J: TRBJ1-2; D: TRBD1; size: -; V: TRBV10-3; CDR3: CASSEWDRGADYGYTF; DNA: TGTGCCAGCAGTGAATGGGACAGGGGGGCCGACTATGGCTACACCTTC
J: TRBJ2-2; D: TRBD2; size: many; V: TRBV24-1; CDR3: CATGLAGVPGELFF; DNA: TGTGCCACCGGACTAGCGGGGGTACCTGGGGAGCTGTTTTTT
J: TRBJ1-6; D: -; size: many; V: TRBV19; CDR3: CASSILDNSPLHF; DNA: TGTGCCAGTAGTATTCTGGATAATTCACCCCTCCACTTT
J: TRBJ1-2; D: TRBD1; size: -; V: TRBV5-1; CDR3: CASSFPGQDGANYGYTF; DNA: TGCGCCAGCAGCTTTCCGGGACAGGACGGGGCTAACTATGGCTACACCTTC
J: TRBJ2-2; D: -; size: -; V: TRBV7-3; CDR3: CASSSISPNDRSTGELFF; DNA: TGTGCCAGCAGCTCCATTAGCCCCAACGACAGATCCACCGGGGAGCTGTTTTTT
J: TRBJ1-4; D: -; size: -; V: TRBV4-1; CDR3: CASSLRGSANEKLFF; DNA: TGCGCCAGCAGCCTCAGGGGATCGGCTAATGAAAAACTGTTTTTT
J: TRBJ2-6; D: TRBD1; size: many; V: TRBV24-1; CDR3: CATSDSDRGLPGANVLTF; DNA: TGTGCCACCAGTGATTCTGACAGGGGGCTACCTGGGGCCAACGTCCTGACTTTC
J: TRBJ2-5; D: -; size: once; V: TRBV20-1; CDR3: CSASSWGRRFQETQYF; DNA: TGCAGTGCTAGCAGTTGGGGCCGGCGTTTTCAAGAGACCCAGTACTTC
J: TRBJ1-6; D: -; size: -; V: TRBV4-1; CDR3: CASSQDPRESSHNSPLHF; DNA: TGCGCCAGCAGCCAAGATCCAAGGGAGAGCTCCCATAATTCACCCCTCCACTTT
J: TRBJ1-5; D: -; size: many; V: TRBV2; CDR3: CASNREVGNQPQHF; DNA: TGTGCCAGCAATAGGGAAGTGGGCAATCAGCCCCAGCATTTT
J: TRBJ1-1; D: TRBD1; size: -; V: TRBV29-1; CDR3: CSVTNRDRGSTEAFF; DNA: TGCAGCGTTACAAATCGGGACAGGGGGAGCACTGAAGCTTTCTTT
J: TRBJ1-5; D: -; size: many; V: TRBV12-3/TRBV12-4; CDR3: CASSFSGRSQPQHF; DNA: TGTGCCAGCAGTTTCTCGGGGAGGTCACAGCCCCAGCATTTT
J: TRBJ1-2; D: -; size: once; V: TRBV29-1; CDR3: CSRVGANYGYTF; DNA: TGCAGCAGGGTAGGAGCAAACTATGGCTACACCTTC
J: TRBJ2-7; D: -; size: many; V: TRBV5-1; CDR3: CASSLGVSSYEQYF; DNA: TGCGCCAGCAGCTTGGGGGTGAGCTCCTACGAGCAGTACTTC
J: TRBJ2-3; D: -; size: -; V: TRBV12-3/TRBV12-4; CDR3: CASSFGAAGTDTQYF; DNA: TGTGCCAGCAGTTTTGGGGCAGCGGGCACAGATACGCAGTATTTT
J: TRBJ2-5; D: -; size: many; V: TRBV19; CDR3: CASSTSAVQETQYF; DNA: TGTGCCAGTAGTACGAGTGCGGTCCAAGAGACCCAGTACTTC
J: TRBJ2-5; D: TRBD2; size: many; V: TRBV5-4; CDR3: CASSPPGLAQETQYF; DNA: TGTGCCAGCAGCCCGCCGGGACTAGCGCAGGAGACCCAGTACTTC
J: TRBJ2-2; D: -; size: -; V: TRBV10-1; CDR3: CASSALDSTGELFF; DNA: TGCGCCAGCAGTGCTCTCGACAGCACCGGGGAGCTGTTTTTT
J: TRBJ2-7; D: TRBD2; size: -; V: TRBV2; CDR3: CASSANLAGGAYEQYF; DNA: TGTGCCAGCAGTGCCAACTTAGCGGGGGGCGCCTACGAGCAGTACTTC
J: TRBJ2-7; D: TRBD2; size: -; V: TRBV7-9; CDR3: CASSHDSGGDYEQYF; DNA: TGTGCCAGCAGCCACGATAGCGGGGGGGACTACGAGCAGTACTTC
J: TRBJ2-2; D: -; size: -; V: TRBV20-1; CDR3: CSATPSSGNTGELFF; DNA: TGCAGTGCAACACCGAGCTCTGGAAACACCGGGGAGCTGTTTTTT
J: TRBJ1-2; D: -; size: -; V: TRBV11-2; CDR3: CASSFYICNRQLTNYGYTF; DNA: -
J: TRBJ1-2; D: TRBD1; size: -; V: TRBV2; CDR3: CARGTANYGYTF; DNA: TGTGCCAGAGGGACAGCAAACTATGGCTACACCTTC
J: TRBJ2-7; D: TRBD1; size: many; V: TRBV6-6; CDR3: CASSRTGNYEQYF; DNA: TGTGCCAGCAGTCGGACAGGGAATTACGAGCAGTACTTC
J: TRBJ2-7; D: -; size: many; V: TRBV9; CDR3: CASSGPGQAVGEQYF; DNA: TGTGCCAGCAGCGGACCGGGACAAGCCGTGGGCGAGCAGTACTTC
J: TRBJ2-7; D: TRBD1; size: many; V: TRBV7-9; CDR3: CASSQDRAYEQYF; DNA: TGTGCCAGCAGCCAAGACAGGGCCTACGAGCAGTACTTC
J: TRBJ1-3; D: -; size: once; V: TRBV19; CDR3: CASTNRDF; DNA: TGTGCCAGTACCAACAGGGATTTT
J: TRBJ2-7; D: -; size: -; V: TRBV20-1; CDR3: CSARMTGDSYEQYF; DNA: TGCAGTGCTAGAATGACGGGGGATTCCTACGAGCAGTACTTC